Listed below are T cell receptor beta chains from one sample, sequenced in a study of cytomegalovirus exposure and HLA in healthy donors. The method was immunoSEQ multiplex PCR; TCRdb's version includes in-frame clones alone and lacks a portion of them. The sample has roughly 120,000 clones; around 74% are singletons. Sequencing was performed on PBMCs. All receptors derive from a man aged 55 to 70 in good health and CMV-seropositive. The CDR3 runs from the conserved cysteine through the conserved F or W. The D gene is left open where the match is weak. Clone size is given for some rows only: seen once, a few or many times, or a class if the clone is expanded.

TRBV28,once,TRBD2,TRBJ2-1,TGTGCCAGCAGTTTGACGGGAGGGGTCGATGAGCAGTTCTTC,CASSLTGGVDEQFF
TRBV9,.,TRBD2,TRBJ2-5,TGTGCCAGCAGCGAAAGGGGATTAGCGGGGGAGACCCAGTACTTC,CASSERGLAGETQYF
TRBV15,.,.,TRBJ2-3,TGTGCCACCAGCAGAGATCGGGATACGCAGTATTTT,CATSRDRDTQYF
TRBV5-5,.,.,TRBJ1-2,TGTGCCAGCAGCGCCCATCAGGACGGCGGGTCTCTTGGCTACACCTTC,CASSAHQDGGSLGYTF
TRBV19,few,TRBD2,TRBJ2-1,TGTGCCAGTAGTATGCGGCTAGCGGGAGGCCCCTCCTACAATGAGCAGTTCTTC,CASSMRLAGGPSYNEQFF
TRBV27,.,TRBD2,TRBJ2-7,TGTGCCAGCGGAAGGACTAGGGTATACGAGCAGTACTTC,CASGRTRVYEQYF
TRBV7-9,.,TRBD2,TRBJ2-1,TGTGCCAGCAGCCCGGGAGCGGGAGCGGGCCACAATGAGCAGTTCTTC,CASSPGAGAGHNEQFF
TRBV6-5,once,TRBD1,TRBJ2-3,TGTGCCAGCAGGCGACAGGGGGTCAAAGATACGCAGTATTTT,CASRRQGVKDTQYF
TRBV5-4,.,TRBD1,TRBJ1-2,TGTGCCAGCAGCCCGGGGGCAGGGGGCACAAGCTATGGCTACACCTTC,CASSPGAGGTSYGYTF
TRBV27,few,TRBD2,TRBJ2-5,TGTGCCAGCAGTTTATGGGAGGGGGAGACCCAGTACTTC,CASSLWEGETQYF
TRBV7-9,few,TRBD1,TRBJ1-6,TGTGCCAGCACCTTAGGACAGGGGCACTCACCCCTCCACTTT,CASTLGQGHSPLHF
TRBV9,.,TRBD2,TRBJ2-2,TGTGCCAGCAGCGTAGGGCTAAGCGGGAGGACCAATTTTGGGGACACCGGGGAGCTGTTTTTT,CASSVGLSGRTNFGDTGELFF
TRBV29-1,.,TRBD1,TRBJ2-3,TGCAGCGTTGACTGGACAGGGTATAGCACAGATACGCAGTATTTT,CSVDWTGYSTDTQYF
TRBV5-1,.,.,TRBJ1-6,TGCGCCAGCAGCATCGGTCAGGGGTCACCCCTCCACTTT,CASSIGQGSPLHF
TRBV20-1,few,TRBD1,TRBJ2-7,TGCAGTGCTGGACAGGGTAGCGAGCAGTACTTC,CSAGQGSEQYF